Sequencing of this T cell receptor beta chain was carried out in a study of beta chain features in type 1 diabetes. On the study more broadly: Sorted cells, about 98,000,000 in number, were examined across all samples.

Study outcomes and limitations: Cells with high TCR expression could be over-represented when cDNA is sequenced. Across patients, naive, central memory and Treg TCRB repertoires exhibited apparently greater similarity than was observed across healthy donors. Any HLA effect on TCRB rearrangement was left unresolved by small sub-analyses.

Isolated RNA was reverse transcribed in full, so expressed TCRB transcripts were sequenced. Only in-frame clones appear in the TCRdb table, and some are missing; sequencing was by immunoSEQ multiplex PCR. The repertoire holds 250,000 to 300,000 clones, with 8% as singletons. Per germline, CDR1 SGHTA and CDR2 FQGNSA. The CDR3 has 15 residues. Trimming pared 4 bases from V and 1 base from J, leaving 11 bases between. A remark on this clone: Antigen specificity is unknown.

This TCR was sampled from a woman in her late teens or twenties in good health. The gene calls are TRBV7-2 and TRBJ1-3, with D unclear. Sample: central memory CD4+ T cells from blood. The CDR3 region has the DNA TGTGCCAGCAGCTGGACGGTTGAATCTGGAAACACCATATATTTT. It yields the protein CASSWTVESGNTIYF.